This is a list of T cell receptor beta chains from one sample in a study of cytomegalovirus exposure and HLA in healthy donors. Repertoires were generated with immunoSEQ multiplex PCR, while TCRdb's copy carries only in-frame clones and drops some. The data hold under 200,000 clones, with about 88% observed a single time. The sample comprised PBMCs. The source is a woman between 25 and 40 years old in good health and CMV-seronegative. The CDR3 runs from the conserved cysteine through the conserved F or W. D genes are given only for firm matches. Clone size is shown for a subset of rows, as once, few, many or a class of expanded clone.

clone_size | j_call | v_call | d_call | cdr3_length | cdr3_nt | cdr3_aa
once | TRBJ2-7 | TRBV7-3 | TRBD2 | 14 | TGTGCCAGCAGCTTATTAGCGGGGGGGCGTGAGCAGTACTTC | CASSLLAGGREQYF
once | TRBJ2-7 | TRBV28 | TRBD1 | 15 | TGTGCCAGCAGTTTTTTGGGACAGGGTTTGTACGAGCAGTACTTC | CASSFLGQGLYEQYF
NA | TRBJ2-1 | TRBV9 | TRBD2 | 13 | TGTGCCAGCAGCGTGGATAGCGGGTATGAGCAGTTCTTC | CASSVDSGYEQFF
NA | TRBJ2-7 | TRBV10-3 | NA | 14 | TGTGCCATCAGTGAGGTAGTTTCGGGCTACGAGCAGTACTTC | CAISEVVSGYEQYF
NA | TRBJ2-1 | TRBV7-2 | TRBD2 | 16 | TGTGCCAGCAACCTACAGGGGAGCGGGAGGTTTAATGAGCAGTTCTTC | CASNLQGSGRFNEQFF
NA | TRBJ2-2 | TRBV5-1 | NA | 13 | TGCGCCAGCAGCTCGGTTGAGACCGGGGAGCTGTTTTTT | CASSSVETGELFF
NA | TRBJ2-1 | TRBV5-1 | TRBD1 | 16 | TGCGCCAGCAGCGCCCGGCGGGACAGGTCCTACAATGAGCAGTTCTTC | CASSARRDRSYNEQFF
once | TRBJ2-1 | TRBV7-3 | TRBD2 | 15 | TGTGCCAGCAGTTTGACTAGCGGGGTGTACAATGAGCAGTTCTTC | CASSLTSGVYNEQFF
once | TRBJ2-3 | TRBV28 | TRBD1 | 16 | TGTGCCAGCAGTCCCGGGACAGGGGGCGTGTCAGATACGCAGTATTTT | CASSPGTGGVSDTQYF
NA | TRBJ2-7 | TRBV27 | TRBD1 | 19 | TGTGCCAGCAGTAGTGGGACAGGGCCTGGATGGGGGAGATCCTACGAGCAGTACTTC | CASSSGTGPGWGRSYEQYF
NA | TRBJ2-5 | TRBV28 | TRBD2 | 15 | TGTGCCAGCAGTTTCGAGACTAGCGGCCAAGAGACCCAGTACTTC | CASSFETSGQETQYF
NA | TRBJ1-3 | TRBV7-9 | NA | 13 | TGTGCCAGCAGCCCCCACTCTGGAAACACCATATATTTT | CASSPHSGNTIYF
once | TRBJ1-5 | TRBV7-8 | NA | 15 | TGTGCCAGCAGCTTAATGAGGCAGGGTAATCAGCCCCAGCATTTT | CASSLMRQGNQPQHF
few | TRBJ1-1 | TRBV6-6 | NA | 12 | TGTGCCAGCAGGGGGGCAGGCACTGAAGCTTTCTTT | CASRGAGTEAFF
NA | TRBJ2-1 | TRBV10-2 | NA | 14 | TGCGCCAGCAGTGAGACTAGTGGATACAATGAGCAGTTCTTC | CASSETSGYNEQFF
once | TRBJ2-5 | TRBV11-1 | TRBD1 | 15 | TGTGCCAGCAGCTTAGTGGGGACAGGAGAGGAGACCCAGTACTTC | CASSLVGTGEETQYF
NA | TRBJ2-3 | TRBV5-6 | NA | 13 | TGTGCCAGCAGCTTGGTTGCGGCAGATACGCAGTATTTT | CASSLVAADTQYF
NA | TRBJ2-1 | TRBV2 | TRBD1 | 15 | TGTGCCAGCAGTGGGGACAGAGCCCCCTACAATGAGCAGTTCTTC | CASSGDRAPYNEQFF
NA | TRBJ2-2 | TRBV5-5 | NA | 15 | TGTGCCAGCAGCTTGCAGGTGATGAACACCGGGGAGCTGTTTTTT | CASSLQVMNTGELFF
NA | TRBJ2-7 | TRBV11-2 | NA | 15 | TGTGCCAGCAGTCTAGTGATGCAGGGGTCCTACGAGCAGTACTTC | CASSLVMQGSYEQYF
NA | TRBJ2-2 | TRBV5-1 | TRBD2 | 16 | TGCGCCAGCAGCTTTAGCGGGAGCGTGGGCACCGGGGAGCTGTTTTTT | CASSFSGSVGTGELFF
NA | TRBJ2-7 | TRBV2 | NA | 13 | TGTGCCAGCAGTGATCCCCAGACATACGAGCAGTACTTC | CASSDPQTYEQYF
NA | TRBJ2-5 | TRBV9 | NA | 16 | TGTGCCAGCAGCGTAGGCGGGGGCCACGTAATGGAGACCCAGTACTTC | CASSVGGGHVMETQYF
NA | TRBJ2-1 | TRBV6-1 | NA | 12 | TGTGCCAGCAGTGAACGAGGGTTATATCCCTTCTTC | CASSERGLYPFF
NA | TRBJ2-2 | TRBV4-1 | TRBD2 | 18 | TGCGCCAGCAGCCTACGAATTAGCGGGGGCTCAAGATCCGGGGAGCTGTTTTTT | CASSLRISGGSRSGELFF
NA | TRBJ2-7 | TRBV5-4 | NA | 14 | TGTGCCAGCAGTCGGACTCCATCATCCTACGAGCAGTACTTC | CASSRTPSSYEQYF
NA | TRBJ2-7 | TRBV27 | NA | 13 | TGTGCCAGCAGCCCGGGACTCCCCCGGGAGCAGTACTTC | CASSPGLPREQYF